This entry features one TCR beta chain sequence. No antigen is known for it. Primers included in the PCR were 60 Vbeta and 13 Jbeta primers. The protocol was immunoSEQ multiplex PCR, while the TCRdb copy is restricted to in-frame clones and leaves out a portion. The sample lists 100,000 or so clones, 62% occurring once. The sample is drawn from a study of cytomegalovirus exposure and HLA in healthy donors. Study-wide points: Per a prior analysis, the majority of TCR beta V segments were productive roughly 87% or roughly 30% of the time.

The clonotype was recovered from a woman aged 25 to 45 in good health and CMV-seropositive. Material for sequencing was PBMCs.

The CDR3 loop is CASSLRGGLQGNTGELFF. The CDR3 DNA is TGTGCCAGCAGTTTAAGGGGCGGTTTACAGGGGAACACCGGGGAGCTGTTTTTT. The chain employs TRBV27 and TRBJ2-2; TRBD1 is a possible D gene (6 bases). The CDR3 contains 18 residues. Germline V CDR1 and CDR2: MNHEY, SMNVEV (reference sequence). Trimming cost V 2 bases and J 1 base, with 17 bases left between them.